This TCR beta chain was documented in a study of T cell repertoires in cytomegalovirus infection. Study-wide background: It was the public TCR beta signatures that indicated both CMV infection and matching HLA type. General study findings and limits: Summed frequency of public TCR beta families distinguished CMV carriers with the relevant HLA. Dominating the ex vivo response were HLA-C-restricted CMV-specific TCR beta clonotypes.

Trimming removed 7 bases from V and 4 bases from J; junction bases left unmatched: 12. The germline CDR1 and CDR2 sequences are LNHDA and SQIVND (reference sequence). The CDR3 is made up of 15 amino acids. Turning to this clonotype: Its antigen remains unidentified.

One entry per CDR3 protein results from TCRdb running MiXCR on the reads. In the table there are roughly 120,000 distinct CDR3 sequences, 25% to 35% of which are singletons. This receptor was obtained from a human donor in good health (CMV status not recorded). Some clones in this sample may be carry-over from other donors' samples. The sequences come from CD8+ T cells from cultured PBMCs, collected from culture after CMV antigen stimulation. This chain joins TRBV19 and TRBJ1-2; TRBD1 matches at 7 bases. CDR3: CASIDGEGASYGYTF. For the CDR3, the DNA is TGTGCCAGTATCGATGGGGAGGGGGCGAGCTATGGCTACACCTTC. The entire variable domain, with the rest obtained from reference TRBV19 and TRBJ1-2, is as follows: DGGITQSPKYLFRKEGQNVTLSCEQNLNHDAMYWYRQDPGQGLRLIYYSQIVNDFQKGDIAEGYSVSREKKESFPLTVTSAQKNPTAFYLCASIDGEGASYGYTFGSGTRLTVV.